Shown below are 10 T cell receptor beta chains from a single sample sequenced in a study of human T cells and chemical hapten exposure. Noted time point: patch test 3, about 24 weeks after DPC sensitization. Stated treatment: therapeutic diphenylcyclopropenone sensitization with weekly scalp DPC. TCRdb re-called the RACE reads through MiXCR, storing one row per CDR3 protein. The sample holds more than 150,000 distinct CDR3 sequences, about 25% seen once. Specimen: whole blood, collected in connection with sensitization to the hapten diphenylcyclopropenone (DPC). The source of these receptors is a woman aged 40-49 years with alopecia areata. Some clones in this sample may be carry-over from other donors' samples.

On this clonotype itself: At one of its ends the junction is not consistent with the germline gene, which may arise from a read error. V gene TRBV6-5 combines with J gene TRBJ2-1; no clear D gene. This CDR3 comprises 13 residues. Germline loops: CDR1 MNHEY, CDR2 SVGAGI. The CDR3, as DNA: TGTGCTAGCAGCCGGCAGTCTTACAATGAGCAGTTCTTC. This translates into CASSRQSYNEQFF.

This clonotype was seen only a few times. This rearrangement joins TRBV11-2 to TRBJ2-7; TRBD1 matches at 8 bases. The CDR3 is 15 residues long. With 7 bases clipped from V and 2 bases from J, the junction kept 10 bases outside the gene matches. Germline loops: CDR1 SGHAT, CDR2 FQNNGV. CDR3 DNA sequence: TGTGCCAGCACGGTAGCCGGGACAGGTGCCTACGAGCAGTACTTC. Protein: CASTVAGTGAYEQYF. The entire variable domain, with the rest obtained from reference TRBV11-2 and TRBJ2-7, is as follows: EAGVAQSPRYKIIEKRQSVAFWCNPISGHATLYWYQQILGQGPKLLIQFQNNGVVDDSQLPKDRFSAERLKGVDSTLKIQPAKLEDSAVYLCASTVAGTGAYEQYFGPGTRLTVT.

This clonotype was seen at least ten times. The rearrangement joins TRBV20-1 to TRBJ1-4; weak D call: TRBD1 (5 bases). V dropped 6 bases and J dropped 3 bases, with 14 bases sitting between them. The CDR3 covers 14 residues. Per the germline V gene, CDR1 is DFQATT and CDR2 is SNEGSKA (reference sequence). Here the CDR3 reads CSARLWGPNEKLFF. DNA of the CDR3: TGCAGTGCCCGACTGTGGGGACCTAATGAAAAACTGTTTTTT.

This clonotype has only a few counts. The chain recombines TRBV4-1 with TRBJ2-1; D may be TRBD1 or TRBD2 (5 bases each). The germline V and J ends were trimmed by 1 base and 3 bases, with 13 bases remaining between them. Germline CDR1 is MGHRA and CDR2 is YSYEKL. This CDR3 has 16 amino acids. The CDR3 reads CASSQGPGPSYNEQFF. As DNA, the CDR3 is TGCGCCAGCAGCCAAGGACCGGGACCTAGCTACAATGAGCAGTTCTTC.

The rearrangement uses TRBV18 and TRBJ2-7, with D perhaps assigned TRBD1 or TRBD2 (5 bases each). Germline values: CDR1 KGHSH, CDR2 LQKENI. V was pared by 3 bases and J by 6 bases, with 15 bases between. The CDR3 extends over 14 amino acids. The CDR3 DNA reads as TGTGCCAGCTCACCCTCCGGGGCTGACGGCGAGCAGTACTTC. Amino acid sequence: CASSPSGADGEQYF. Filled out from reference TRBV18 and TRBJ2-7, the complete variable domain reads NAGVMQNPRHLVRRRGQEARLRCSPMKGHSHVYWYRQLPEEGLKFMVYLQKENIIDESGMPKERFSAEFPKEGPSILRIQQVVRGDSAAYFCASSPSGADGEQYFGPGTRLTVT.

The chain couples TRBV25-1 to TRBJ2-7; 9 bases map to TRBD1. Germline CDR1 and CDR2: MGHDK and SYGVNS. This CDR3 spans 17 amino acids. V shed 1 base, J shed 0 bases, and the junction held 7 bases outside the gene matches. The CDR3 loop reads CASSESPGTGNSYEQYF. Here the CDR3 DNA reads TGTGCCAGCAGTGAATCCCCCGGGACAGGGAACTCCTACGAGCAGTACTTC.

DNA for the CDR3: TGCGCCAGCAGCTTGGGTGTTGACTATGGCTACACCTTC. Residues: CASSLGVDYGYTF. The chain employs TRBV5-1 and TRBJ1-2, with D unclear. Trimming pared 0 bases from V and 3 bases from J, leaving 6 bases between. Germline lookup yields CDR1 SGHRS and CDR2 YFSETQ. CDR3 length: 13 residues.

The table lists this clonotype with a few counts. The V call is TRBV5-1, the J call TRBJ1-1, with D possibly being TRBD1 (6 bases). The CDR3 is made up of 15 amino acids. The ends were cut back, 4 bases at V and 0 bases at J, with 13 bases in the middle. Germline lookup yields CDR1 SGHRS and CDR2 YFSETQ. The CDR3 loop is CASSEDSLMNTEAFF. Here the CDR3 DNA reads TGCGCCAGCAGCGAGGACAGCCTCATGAACACTGAAGCTTTCTTT.

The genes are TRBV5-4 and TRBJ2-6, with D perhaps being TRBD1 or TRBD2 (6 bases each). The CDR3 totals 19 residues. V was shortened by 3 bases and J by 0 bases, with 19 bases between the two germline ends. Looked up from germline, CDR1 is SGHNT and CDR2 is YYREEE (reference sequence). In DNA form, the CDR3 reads TGTGCCAGCAGCTCTCCTAGGGGGGCGGCCCACTCTGGGGCCAACGTCCTGACTTTC. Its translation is CASSSPRGAAHSGANVLTF.

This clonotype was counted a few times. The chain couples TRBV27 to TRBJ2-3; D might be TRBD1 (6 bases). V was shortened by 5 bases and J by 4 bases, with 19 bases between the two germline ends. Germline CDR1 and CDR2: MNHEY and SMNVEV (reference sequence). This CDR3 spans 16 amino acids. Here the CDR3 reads CASSLIAGAPSDTQYF. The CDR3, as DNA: TGTGCCAGCAGTCTAATAGCAGGGGCCCCGTCAGATACGCAGTATTTT.